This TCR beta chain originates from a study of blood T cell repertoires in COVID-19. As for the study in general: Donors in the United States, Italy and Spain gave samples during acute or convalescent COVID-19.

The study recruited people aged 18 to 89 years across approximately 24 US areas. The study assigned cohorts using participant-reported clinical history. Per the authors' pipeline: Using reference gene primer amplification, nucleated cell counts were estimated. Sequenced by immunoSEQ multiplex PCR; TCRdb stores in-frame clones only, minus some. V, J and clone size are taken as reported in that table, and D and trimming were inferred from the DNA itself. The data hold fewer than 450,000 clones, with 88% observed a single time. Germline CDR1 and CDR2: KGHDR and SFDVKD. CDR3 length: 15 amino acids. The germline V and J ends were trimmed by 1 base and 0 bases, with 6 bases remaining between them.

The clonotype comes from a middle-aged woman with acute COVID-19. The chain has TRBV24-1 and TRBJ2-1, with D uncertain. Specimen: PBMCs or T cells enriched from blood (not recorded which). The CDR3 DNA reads TGTGCCACCAGTGATTTTGATAGCTCCTACAATGAGCAGTTCTTC. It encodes CATSDFDSSYNEQFF.